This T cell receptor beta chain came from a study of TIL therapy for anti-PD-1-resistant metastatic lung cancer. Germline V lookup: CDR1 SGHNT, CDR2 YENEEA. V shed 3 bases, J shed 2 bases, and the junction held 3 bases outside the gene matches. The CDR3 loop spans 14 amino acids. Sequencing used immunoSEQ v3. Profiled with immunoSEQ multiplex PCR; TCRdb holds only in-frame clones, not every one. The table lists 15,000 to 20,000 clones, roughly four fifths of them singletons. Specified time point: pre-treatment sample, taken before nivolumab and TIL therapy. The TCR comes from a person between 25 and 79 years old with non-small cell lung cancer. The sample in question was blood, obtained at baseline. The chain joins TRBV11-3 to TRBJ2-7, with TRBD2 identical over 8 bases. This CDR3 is CASSFEAGAYEQYF. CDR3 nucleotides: TGTGCCAGCAGCTTCGAAGCGGGAGCCTACGAGCAGTACTTC.